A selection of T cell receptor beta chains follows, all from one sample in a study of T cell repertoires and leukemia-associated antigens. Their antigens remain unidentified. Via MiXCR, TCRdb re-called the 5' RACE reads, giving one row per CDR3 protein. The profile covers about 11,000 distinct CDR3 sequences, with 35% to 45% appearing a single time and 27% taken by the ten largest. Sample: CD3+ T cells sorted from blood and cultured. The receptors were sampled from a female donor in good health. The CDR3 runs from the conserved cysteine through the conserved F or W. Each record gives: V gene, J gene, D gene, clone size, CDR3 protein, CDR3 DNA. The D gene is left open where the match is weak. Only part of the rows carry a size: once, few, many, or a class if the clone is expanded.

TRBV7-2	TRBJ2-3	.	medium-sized	CASSPIPYSTDTQYF	TGTGCCAGCAGCCCAATTCCGTATAGCACAGATACGCAGTATTTT
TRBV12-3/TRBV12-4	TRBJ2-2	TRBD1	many	CASSTGTGLDGELFF	TGTGCCAGCAGCACCGGGACAGGGCTGGACGGGGAGCTGTTTTTT
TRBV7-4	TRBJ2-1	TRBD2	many	CASSQRPLAGGEDNEQFF	TGTGCCAGCAGCCAGCGCCCGTTAGCGGGAGGCGAGGACAATGAGCAGTTCTTC
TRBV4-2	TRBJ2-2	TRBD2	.	CASSRPPGGRSTGELFF	TGTGCCAGCAGCCGCCCGCCGGGGGGGAGAAGCACCGGGGAGCTGTTTTTT
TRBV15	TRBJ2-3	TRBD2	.	CASRGRGSTDTQYF	TGTGCCTCCCGAGGGCGGGGGAGCACAGATACGCAGTATTTT
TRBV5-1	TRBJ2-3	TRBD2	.	CASSLLAGRGDTQYF	TGCGCCAGCAGCTTACTAGCGGGCCGTGGAGATACGCAGTATTTT
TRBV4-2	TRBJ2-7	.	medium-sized	CASSQRARGRYEQYF	TGTGCCAGCAGCCAAAGGGCGCGAGGGCGTTACGAGCAGTACTTC
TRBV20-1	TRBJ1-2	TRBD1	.	CSTAQTGARGYTF	TGCAGTACTGCACAAACAGGGGCCCGTGGCTACACCTTC
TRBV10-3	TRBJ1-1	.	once	CAISEFSDSYEQYFGPGTEAFF	.
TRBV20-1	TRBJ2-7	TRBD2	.	CSASRLAEGYEQYF	TGCAGTGCTAGCAGACTAGCGGAGGGCTACGAGCAGTACTTC
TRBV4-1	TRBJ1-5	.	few	CASSQHGTPGQPQHF	TGCGCCAGCAGCCAACACGGAACCCCAGGTCAGCCCCAGCATTTT
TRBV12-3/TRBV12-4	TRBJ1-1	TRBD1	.	CASTTLGTGNTEAFF	TGTGCCAGCACCACATTGGGGACAGGGAACACTGAAGCTTTCTTT
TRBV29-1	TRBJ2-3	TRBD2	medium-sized	CSVAMRGSHTDTQYF	TGCAGCGTGGCAATGCGCGGGAGCCACACAGATACGCAGTATTTT
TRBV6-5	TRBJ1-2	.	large	CASSYSDRTNYGYTF	TGTGCCAGCAGTTACTCGGACCGGACTAACTATGGCTACACCTTC
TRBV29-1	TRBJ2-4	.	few	CSAMGQGMNIQYF	TGCAGCGCCATGGGCCAGGGAATGAACATTCAGTACTTC
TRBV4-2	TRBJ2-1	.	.	CAGSQGSGDYNEQFF	TGTGCCGGCAGCCAAGGTTCTGGAGACTACAATGAGCAGTTCTTC
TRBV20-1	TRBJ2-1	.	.	CSARGGAGPNEQFF	TGCAGTGCCCGAGGGGGTGCGGGGCCCAATGAGCAGTTCTTC
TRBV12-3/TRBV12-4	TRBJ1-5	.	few	CASSPRGNQPQHF	TGTGCCAGCAGCCCCAGGGGCAATCAGCCCCAGCATTTT
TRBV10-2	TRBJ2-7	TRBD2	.	CASSGSGRLEQYF	TGCGCCAGCAGTGGGAGCGGGAGACTCGAGCAGTACTTC
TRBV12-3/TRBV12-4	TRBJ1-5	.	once	CASSLAGGRGWDQPQHF	TGTGCCAGCAGTTTAGCGGGGGGCAGGGGTTGGGATCAGCCCCAGCATTTT
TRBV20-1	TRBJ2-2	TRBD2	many	CSARGDWTSGVNTGELFF	TGCAGTGCTAGAGGGGACTGGACTAGCGGAGTGAACACCGGGGAGCTGTTTTTT
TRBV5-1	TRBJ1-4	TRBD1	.	CASSSAGTGGEKLFF	TGCGCCAGCAGCTCGGCCGGGACAGGGGGCGAAAAACTGTTTTTT
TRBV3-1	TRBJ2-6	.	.	CASSLTGAGANVLTF	TGTGCCAGCAGCCTTACAGGCGCTGGGGCCAACGTCCTGACTTTC
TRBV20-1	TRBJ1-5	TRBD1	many	CSAIRGLGQPQHF	TGCAGTGCTATAAGGGGGCTAGGTCAGCCCCAGCATTTT
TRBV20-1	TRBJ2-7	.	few	CSARYAGHQYF	TGCAGTGCTAGATATGCTGGGCATCAGTACTTC
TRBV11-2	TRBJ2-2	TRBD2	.	CASSLAQELAGVTENTGELFF	TGTGCCAGCAGCCTTGCCCAGGAGCTAGCGGGAGTAACCGAGAACACCGGGGAGCTGTTTTTT
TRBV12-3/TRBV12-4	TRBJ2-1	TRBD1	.	CASKGTGRNTVHNEQFF	TGTGCCAGCAAAGGGACAGGGAGGAATACGGTTCACAATGAGCAGTTCTTC
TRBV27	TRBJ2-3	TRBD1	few	CASSFGTGTDTQYF	TGTGCCAGCAGTTTTGGGACAGGCACAGATACGCAGTATTTT
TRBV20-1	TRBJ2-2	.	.	CSAKTNTGELFF	TGCAGTGCTAAGACGAACACCGGGGAGCTGTTTTTT
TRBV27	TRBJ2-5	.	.	CASSLRVGETQYF	TGTGCCAGCAGTTTAAGAGTAGGAGAGACCCAGTACTTC
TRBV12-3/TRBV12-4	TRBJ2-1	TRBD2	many	CASSPRTSLYNEQFF	TGTGCCAGCAGCCCCCGGACTAGCTTGTACAATGAGCAGTTCTTC
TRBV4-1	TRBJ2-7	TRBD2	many	CASSQIAGGQGEQYF	TGCGCCAGCAGCCAAATAGCGGGAGGGCAAGGCGAGCAGTACTTC
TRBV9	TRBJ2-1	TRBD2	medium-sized	CASSAPSGRSYNEQFF	TGTGCCAGCAGCGCGCCTAGCGGGAGATCCTACAATGAGCAGTTCTTC
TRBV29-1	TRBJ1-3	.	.	CSVDLGNTIYF	TGCAGCGTTGACCTAGGAAACACCATATATTTT
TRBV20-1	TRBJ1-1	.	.	CSARDPASWNEQFFGPGTEAFF	.
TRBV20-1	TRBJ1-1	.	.	CSASRGAVNTEAFF	TGCAGTGCTAGTAGGGGGGCAGTGAACACTGAAGCTTTCTTT
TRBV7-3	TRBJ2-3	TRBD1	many	CATSLRQGETDTQYF	TGTGCCACCAGCCTCAGACAGGGAGAAACAGATACGCAGTATTTT
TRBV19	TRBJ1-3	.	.	CASSPRTRYSGNTIYF	TGTGCCAGTAGTCCCCGGACACGATACTCTGGAAACACCATATATTTT
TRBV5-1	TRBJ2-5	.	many	CASSLWGSGKETQYF	TGCGCCAGCAGCTTGTGGGGTAGCGGAAAAGAGACCCAGTACTTC
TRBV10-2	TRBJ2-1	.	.	CASSGQPAGCNEQFF	TGCGCCAGCAGTGGCCAACCAGCGGGCTGCAATGAGCAGTTCTTC
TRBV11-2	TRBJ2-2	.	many	CASSLGFLGYNNSGELFF	TGTGCCAGCAGCTTAGGATTTCTGGGATACAACAATTCCGGGGAGCTGTTTTTT
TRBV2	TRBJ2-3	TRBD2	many	CASSVILAGVGDTQYF	TGTGCCAGCAGCGTGATACTAGCGGGAGTTGGAGATACGCAGTATTTT
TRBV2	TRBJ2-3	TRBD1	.	CASRIETGRYSTDTQYF	TGTGCCAGCAGAATTGAGACAGGGCGGTATAGCACAGATACGCAGTATTTT
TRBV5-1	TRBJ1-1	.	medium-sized	CASSSSSGGGYLYTEAFF	TGCGCCAGCAGCTCCTCTTCGGGCGGGGGCTACTTGTACACTGAAGCTTTCTTT
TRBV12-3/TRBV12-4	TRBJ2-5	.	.	CASSTNRELNQETQYF	TGTGCCAGCAGTACCAACAGGGAACTAAACCAAGAGACCCAGTACTTC
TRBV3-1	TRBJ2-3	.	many	CASNQVGSSSDTRYF	TGTGCCAGCAACCAAGTGGGGTCTAGCTCAGATACGCGGTATTTT
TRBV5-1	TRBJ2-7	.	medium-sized	CASSWEARETYEQYF	TGCGCCAGCAGCTGGGAAGCTAGGGAAACCTACGAGCAGTACTTC
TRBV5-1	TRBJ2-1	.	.	CAGSLEMVIDNEQFF	TGCGCCGGCAGCTTGGAGATGGTAATCGACAATGAGCAGTTCTTC
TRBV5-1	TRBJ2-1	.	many	CASSLDTYNEQFF	TGCGCCAGCAGCTTGGACACCTACAATGAGCAGTTCTTC
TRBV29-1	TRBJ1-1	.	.	CSAGVGREWAFF	TGCAGCGCCGGGGTGGGGCGGGAGTGGGCTTTCTTT
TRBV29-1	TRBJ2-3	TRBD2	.	CSGRTSGTDTQYF	TGCAGCGGAAGGACTAGCGGCACAGATACGCAGTATTTT
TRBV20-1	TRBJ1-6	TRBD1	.	CSATRQGMNSPLHF	TGCAGTGCTACCCGACAGGGGATGAATTCACCCCTCCACTTT
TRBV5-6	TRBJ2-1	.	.	CASSLLGASNDGRFF	TGCGCCAGCAGCCTCCTTGGCGCTAGCAACGATGGGCGGTTCTTC
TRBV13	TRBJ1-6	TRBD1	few	CASSFRTGVPSPLHF	TGTGCCAGCAGCTTCCGGACAGGGGTGCCATCACCCCTCCACTTT
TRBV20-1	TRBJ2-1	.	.	CSAILTSSYNEQFF	TGCAGTGCTATTCTGACGAGCTCCTACAATGAGCAGTTCTTC